The rows below give T cell receptor beta chains drawn from one sample of a study of cytomegalovirus exposure and HLA in healthy donors. The table came from immunoSEQ multiplex PCR; TCRdb's copy has only in-frame clones and leaves some out. The sample carries 55,000 to 90,000 clones, around 76% recorded once. Material for sequencing was PBMCs. Receptors originate from a man aged 45 to 65 in good health and CMV-seronegative. CDR3s leave out the opening cysteine and the closing phenylalanine or tryptophan.

len,v_gene,CDR3aa
11,TRBV6-6,ASRRQNTGELF
12,TRBV5-4,ASSMGGKGYEQY
16,TRBV19,ASSIVPGGRYSNQPQH
11,TRBV11-1,ASSLMLAGELF
12,TRBV28,ASSLLRQGDGYT
11,TRBV30,AWSGTAGNTIY
11,TRBV29-1,SGSGTGGETQY
9,TRBV6-5,ASNSGFEAF
12,TRBV6-5,ASSYPPGAQPQH
14,TRBV5-1,ASSLVLAPLRDEQF
12,TRBV6-5,ASSLDRDSYEQY
13,TRBV4-3,ASSQGTSGRAGQY
13,TRBV6-5,ASSYFLAATDTQY
11,TRBV30,AWAGTSLGGYT
11,TRBV11-3,ASSLVWTSEQY
13,TRBV7-2,ASSTRAGARNEQF
13,TRBV27,ASSPRGRGNTEAF
14,TRBV4-1,ASSQDETGRSYEQY
14,TRBV11-2,ASSSAQPGFLYEQY
12,TRBV2,ASLGESSYNEQF
12,TRBV30,AWSQGGSSYEQY
17,TRBV7-6,ASSLRLSGGAVLEETQY
11,TRBV6-6,ASCTGDAYEQY
10,TRBV11-2,ASSNEPYEQY
13,TRBV7-9,ASSPGGYSNQPQH
13,TRBV7-6,ASSSPGGPSYEQY
12,TRBV14,ASSLRDLRGPQY
15,TRBV4-3,ASSQDHSLAEYNEQF
14,TRBV13,ASSLEGGARFSEAF
15,TRBV5-1,ASSSGRRESNTGELF
12,TRBV4-1,ASSQAGRGNVLT
10,TRBV9,ASSVTNTEAF
12,TRBV5-6,ASSLAVGGNEQF
17,TRBV28,ASSLVWRRGGLVNTEAF
13,TRBV19,ASSIIAGSYNEQF
14,TRBV5-4,ASSLAGLAGAYEQF
11,TRBV27,ASSFMQGNEQF
12,TRBV12-5,ASGLGDSPYGYT
12,TRBV19,ASSYHRGNYGYT
13,TRBV6-5,ASSRDRALFYGYT
13,TRBV4-1,ASSQDRGLDTEAF
12,TRBV19,ASSFPGQVYGYT
15,TRBV5-4,ASSLVSSWDFYNEQF
12,TRBV25-1,ASTSGGPGETQY
13,TRBV5-5,ASSLWTGRAGELF